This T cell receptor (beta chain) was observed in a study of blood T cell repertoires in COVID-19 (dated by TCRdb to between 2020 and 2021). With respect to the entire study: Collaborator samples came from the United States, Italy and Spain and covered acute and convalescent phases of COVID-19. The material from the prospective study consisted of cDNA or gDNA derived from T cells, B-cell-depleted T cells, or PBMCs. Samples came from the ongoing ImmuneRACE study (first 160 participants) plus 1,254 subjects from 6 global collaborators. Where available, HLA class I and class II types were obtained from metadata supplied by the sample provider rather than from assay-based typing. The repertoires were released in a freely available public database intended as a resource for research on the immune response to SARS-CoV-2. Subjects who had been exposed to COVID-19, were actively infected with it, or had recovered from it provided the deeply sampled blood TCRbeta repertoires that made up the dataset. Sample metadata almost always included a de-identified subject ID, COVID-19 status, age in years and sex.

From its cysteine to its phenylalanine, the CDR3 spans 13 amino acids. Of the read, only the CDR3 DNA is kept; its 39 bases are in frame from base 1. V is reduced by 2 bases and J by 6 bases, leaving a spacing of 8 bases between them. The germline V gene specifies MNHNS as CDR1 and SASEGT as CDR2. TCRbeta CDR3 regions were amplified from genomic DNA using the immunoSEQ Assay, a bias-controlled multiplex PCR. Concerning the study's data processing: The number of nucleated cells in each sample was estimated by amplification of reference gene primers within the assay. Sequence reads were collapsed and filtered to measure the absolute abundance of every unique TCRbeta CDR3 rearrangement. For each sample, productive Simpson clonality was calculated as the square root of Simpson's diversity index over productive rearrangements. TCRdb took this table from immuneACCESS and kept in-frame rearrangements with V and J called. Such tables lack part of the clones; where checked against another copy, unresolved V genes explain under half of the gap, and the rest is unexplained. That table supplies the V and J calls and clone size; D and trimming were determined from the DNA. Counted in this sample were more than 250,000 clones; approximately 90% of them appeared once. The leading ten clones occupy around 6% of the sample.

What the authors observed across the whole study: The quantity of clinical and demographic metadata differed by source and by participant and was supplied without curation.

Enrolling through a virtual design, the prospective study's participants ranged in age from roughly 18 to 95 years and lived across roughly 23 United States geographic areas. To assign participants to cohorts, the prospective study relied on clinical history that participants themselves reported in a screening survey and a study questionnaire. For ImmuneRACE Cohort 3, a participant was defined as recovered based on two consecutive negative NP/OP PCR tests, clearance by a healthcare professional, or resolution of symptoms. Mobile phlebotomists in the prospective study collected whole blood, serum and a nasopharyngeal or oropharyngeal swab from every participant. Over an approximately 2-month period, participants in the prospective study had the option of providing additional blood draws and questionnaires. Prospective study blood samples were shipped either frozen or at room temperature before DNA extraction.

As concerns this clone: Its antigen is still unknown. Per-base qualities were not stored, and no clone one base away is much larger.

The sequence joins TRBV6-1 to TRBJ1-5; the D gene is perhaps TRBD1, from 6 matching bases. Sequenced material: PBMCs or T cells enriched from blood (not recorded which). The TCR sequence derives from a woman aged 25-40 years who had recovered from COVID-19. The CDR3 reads CASSENRVQPQHF. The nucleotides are TGTGCCAGCAGTGAAAACAGGGTTCAGCCCCAGCATTTT.